The TCR beta chain described here comes from a study of blood T cell repertoires in COVID-19. Overall study: PBMCs, B-cell-depleted T cells, or T cells were the source of the cDNA or gDNA that made up the material.

Generated by immunoSEQ multiplex PCR, the TCRdb table keeps only in-frame clones and is missing some. In the table there are 300,000 to 350,000 clones, 90% of which are singletons. Across about two dozen US areas, participants ranged in age from about 18 to 100 years. The study assigned cohorts using participant-reported clinical history. Exposed enrollees had met someone with a PCR-confirmed or clinician-diagnosed COVID-19 case at some point within the 2 weeks before study entry. The sequence came from a woman younger than 45 who had been exposed to COVID-19. Sequencing used PBMCs or T cells enriched from blood (not recorded which).

CDR3 sequence: CASSAVRATEGYTF. The CDR3 DNA is TGTGCCAGCAGCGCCGTTAGAGCCACTGAGGGCTACACCTTC. This chain uses TRBV9 with TRBJ1-2; no definite D call. The CDR3 is made up of 14 amino acids. Trimming left V 3 bases short and J 8 bases short, with 17 bases between. Germline lookup yields CDR1 SGDLS and CDR2 YYNGEE.